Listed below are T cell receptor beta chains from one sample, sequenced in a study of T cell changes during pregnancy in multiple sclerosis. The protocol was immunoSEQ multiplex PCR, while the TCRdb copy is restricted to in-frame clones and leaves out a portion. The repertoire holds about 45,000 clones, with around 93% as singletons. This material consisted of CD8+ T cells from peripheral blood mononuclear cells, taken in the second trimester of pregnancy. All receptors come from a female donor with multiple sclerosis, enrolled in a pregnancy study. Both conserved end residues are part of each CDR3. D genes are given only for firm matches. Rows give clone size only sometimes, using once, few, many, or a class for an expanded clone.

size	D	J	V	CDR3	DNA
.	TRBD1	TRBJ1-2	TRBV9	CASSPGTGPSKGYTF	TGTGCCAGCAGCCCAGGGACAGGGCCCTCCAAAGGCTACACCTTC
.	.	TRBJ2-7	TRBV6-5	CASRQGVHEQYF	TGTGCCAGCCGGCAGGGTGTCCACGAGCAGTACTTC
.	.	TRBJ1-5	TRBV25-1	CASSGGDQPQHF	TGTGCCAGCAGTGGGGGGGATCAGCCCCAGCATTTT
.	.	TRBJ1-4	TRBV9	CASSPGSANEKLFF	TGTGCCAGCAGCCCCGGGTCGGCTAATGAAAAACTGTTTTTT
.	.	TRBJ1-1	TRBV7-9	CASSLLVVEDTEAFF	TGTGCCAGCAGCTTATTGGTGGTAGAGGACACTGAAGCTTTCTTT
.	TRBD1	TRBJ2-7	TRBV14	CASSQGTGIYEQYF	TGTGCCAGCAGTCAAGGGACAGGGATCTACGAGCAGTACTTC
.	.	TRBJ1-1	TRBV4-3	CASRTGKGDTEAFF	TGCGCCAGCAGGACAGGTAAAGGGGACACTGAAGCTTTCTTT
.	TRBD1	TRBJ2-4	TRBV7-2	CASSTWTGLAKNIQYF	TGTGCCAGCAGCACTTGGACAGGACTAGCCAAAAACATTCAGTACTTC
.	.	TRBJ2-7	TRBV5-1	CASSLGAPTYEQYF	TGCGCCAGCAGCTTGGGGGCTCCCACCTACGAGCAGTACTTC
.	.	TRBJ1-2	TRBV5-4	CASSFRGDYGYTF	TGTGCCAGCAGCTTCAGGGGTGACTATGGCTACACCTTC
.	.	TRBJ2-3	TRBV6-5	CASSSLQFSTDTQYF	TGTGCCAGCAGTTCCCTACAGTTCAGCACAGATACGCAGTATTTT
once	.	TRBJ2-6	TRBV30	CAWVGSSGANVLTF	TGTGCCTGGGTGGGGAGCTCTGGGGCCAACGTCCTGACTTTC
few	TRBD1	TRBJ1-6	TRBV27	CASSPRDRDSPLHF	TGTGCCAGCAGCCCCCGGGACAGGGATTCACCCCTCCACTTT
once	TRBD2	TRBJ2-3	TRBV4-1	CASSQPPGTSGGSTDTQYF	TGCGCCAGCAGCCAACCCCCAGGGACTAGCGGGGGGAGCACAGATACGCAGTATTTT
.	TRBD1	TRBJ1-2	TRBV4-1	CASSPRQGDGYGYTF	TGCGCCAGCAGCCCTCGACAGGGAGACGGCTATGGCTACACCTTC
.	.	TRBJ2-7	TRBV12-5	CASGPAYEQYF	TGTGCTAGTGGCCCGGCCTACGAGCAGTACTTC
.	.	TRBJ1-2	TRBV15	CATSLEKGADGYTF	TGTGCCACCAGCCTCGAGAAAGGGGCGGATGGCTACACCTTC
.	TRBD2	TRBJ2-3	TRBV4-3	CASSQDSGGGGDTQYF	TGCGCCAGCAGCCAAGATAGCGGGGGAGGGGGAGATACGCAGTATTTT
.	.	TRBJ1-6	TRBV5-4	CASSLGQGSYNSPLHF	TGTGCCAGCAGCTTGGGTCAGGGGTCATATAATTCACCCCTCCACTTT
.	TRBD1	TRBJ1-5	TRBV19	CASRGTGDQPQHF	TGTGCCAGCAGGGGGACTGGAGATCAGCCCCAGCATTTT
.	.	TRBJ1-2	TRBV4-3	CASSQGGLIPYGYTF	TGCGCCAGCAGCCAAGGGGGACTCATACCCTATGGCTACACCTTC
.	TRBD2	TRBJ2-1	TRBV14	CASSLGTINEQFF	TGTGCCAGCAGCCTGGGGACTATTAATGAGCAGTTCTTC
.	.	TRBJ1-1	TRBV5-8	CASSSMAPEAFF	TGTGCCAGCAGCTCGATGGCCCCTGAAGCTTTCTTT
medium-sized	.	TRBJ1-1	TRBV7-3	CASSLLVNTEAFF	TGTGCCAGCAGCTTACTAGTTAACACTGAAGCTTTCTTT
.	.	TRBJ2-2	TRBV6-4	CASSDSRDGNTGELFF	TGTGCCAGCAGTGACTCGCGGGACGGAAACACCGGGGAGCTGTTTTTT
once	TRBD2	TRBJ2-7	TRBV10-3	CAISEVTSGGVYEQYF	TGTGCCATCAGTGAGGTTACTAGCGGGGGGGTTTACGAGCAGTACTTC
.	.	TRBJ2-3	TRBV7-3	CASSLIGGGTDTQYF	TGTGCCAGCAGCTTAATCGGGGGAGGCACAGATACGCAGTATTTT
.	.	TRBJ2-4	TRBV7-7	CASSSRDKCKNIQYF	TGTGCCAGCAGCAGCCGGGACAAATGCAAAAACATTCAGTACTTC
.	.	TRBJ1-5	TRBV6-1	CASSPLTENQPQHF	TGTGCCAGCAGCCCACTGACAGAGAATCAGCCCCAGCATTTT
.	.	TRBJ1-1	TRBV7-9	CASSLSGVNTEAFF	TGTGCCAGCAGCTTATCAGGGGTGAACACTGAAGCTTTCTTT
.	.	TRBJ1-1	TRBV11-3	CASSLGADTEAFF	TGTGCCAGCAGCTTGGGAGCGGACACTGAAGCTTTCTTT
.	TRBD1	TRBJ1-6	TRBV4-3	CASSQAGTGNSPLHF	TGCGCCAGCAGCCAAGCCGGGACAGGGAATTCACCCCTCCACTTT
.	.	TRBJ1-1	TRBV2	CASSERRGTEAFF	TGTGCCAGCAGTGAGCGCAGGGGCACTGAAGCTTTCTTT
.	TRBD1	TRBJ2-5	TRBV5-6	CASSGLPGQGQGETQYF	TGTGCCAGCAGCGGCCTCCCGGGACAGGGGCAGGGGGAGACCCAGTACTTC
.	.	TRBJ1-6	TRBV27	CASRQGSPLHF	TGTGCCAGCAGACAGGGCTCACCCCTCCACTTT
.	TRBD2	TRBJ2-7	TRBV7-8	CASSQRTSGPEQYF	TGTGCCAGCAGCCAAAGGACTAGCGGGCCAGAGCAGTACTTC
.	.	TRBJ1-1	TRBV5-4	CASSFSEVGNTEAFF	TGTGCCAGCAGCTTTAGTGAGGTTGGGAACACTGAAGCTTTCTTT
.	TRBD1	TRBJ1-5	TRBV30	CAWARTGVNQPQHF	TGTGCCTGGGCCCGGACAGGGGTAAATCAGCCCCAGCATTTT
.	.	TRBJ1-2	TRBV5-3	CARSLEPRYGYTF	TGTGCCAGAAGCTTGGAACCCAGATATGGCTACACCTTC
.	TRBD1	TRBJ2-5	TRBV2	CASSGTGGDETQYF	TGTGCCAGCAGCGGGACAGGGGGCGACGAGACCCAGTACTTC
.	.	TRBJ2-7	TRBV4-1	CASSPKEGEQYF	TGCGCCAGCAGCCCCAAAGAGGGCGAGCAGTACTTC
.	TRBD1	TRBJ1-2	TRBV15	CATSGDDRGAYGYTF	TGTGCCACCAGCGGCGATGACAGGGGCGCCTATGGCTACACCTTC
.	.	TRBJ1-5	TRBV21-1	CASRLRRDGVDQPQHF	TGTGCCAGCAGACTCCGGCGGGATGGGGTGGATCAGCCCCAGCATTTT
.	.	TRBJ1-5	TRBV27	CASSLFNPGGLGNQPQHF	TGTGCCAGCAGTTTATTCAACCCCGGGGGGCTCGGGAATCAGCCCCAGCATTTT
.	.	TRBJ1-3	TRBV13	CASTLQGNENTIYF	TGTGCCAGCACCCTCCAGGGGAATGAGAACACCATATATTTT
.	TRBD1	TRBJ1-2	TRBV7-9	CASSLVGTGLYGYTF	TGTGCCAGCAGCTTAGTCGGGACAGGTCTCTATGGCTACACCTTC
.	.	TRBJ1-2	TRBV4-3	CASSQDQMSGTYGYDYGYTF	TGCGCCAGCAGCCAAGATCAGATGTCCGGGACATACGGCTATGACTATGGCTACACCTTC
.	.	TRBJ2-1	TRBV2	CASGGGRYNEQFF	TGTGCCAGCGGTGGGGGCCGCTACAATGAGCAGTTCTTC
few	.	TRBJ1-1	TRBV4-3	CASSPGSYTEAFF	TGCGCCAGCAGCCCGGGTTCGTACACTGAAGCTTTCTTT
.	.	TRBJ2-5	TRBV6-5	CASSYYRTQYF	TGTGCCAGCAGTTACTATCGGACCCAGTACTTC
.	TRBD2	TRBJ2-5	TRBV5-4	CASSLGLAGDRYF	TGTGCCAGCAGCTTGGGGTTAGCGGGGGATCGGTACTTC
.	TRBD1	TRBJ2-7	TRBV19	CASSPKTGGRTYEQYF	TGTGCCAGTAGTCCAAAGACAGGGGGGAGGACCTACGAGCAGTACTTC
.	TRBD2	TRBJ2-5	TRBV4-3	CASSHSSGFRETQYF	TGCGCCAGCAGCCACTCTAGCGGGTTCAGGGAGACCCAGTACTTC
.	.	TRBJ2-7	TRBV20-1	CSATGQHEQYF	TGCAGTGCTACCGGACAACACGAGCAGTACTTC
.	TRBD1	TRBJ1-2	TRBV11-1	CASSIGTASNYGYTF	TGTGCCAGCAGCATTGGGACAGCCTCTAACTATGGCTACACCTTC